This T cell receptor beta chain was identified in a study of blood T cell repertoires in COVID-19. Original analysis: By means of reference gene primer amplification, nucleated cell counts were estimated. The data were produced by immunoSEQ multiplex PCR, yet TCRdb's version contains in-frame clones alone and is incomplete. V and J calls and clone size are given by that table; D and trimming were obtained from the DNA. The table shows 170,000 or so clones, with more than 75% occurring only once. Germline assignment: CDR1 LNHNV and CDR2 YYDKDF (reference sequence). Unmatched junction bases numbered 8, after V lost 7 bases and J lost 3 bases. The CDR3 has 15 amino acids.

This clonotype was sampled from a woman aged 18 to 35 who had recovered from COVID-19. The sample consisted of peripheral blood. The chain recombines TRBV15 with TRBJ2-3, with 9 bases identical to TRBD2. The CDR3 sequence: CATTLAGVFTDTQYF. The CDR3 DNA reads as TGTGCCACCACCTTAGCGGGGGTGTTTACAGATACGCAGTATTTT.